Below are 20 T cell receptor beta chains sequenced from a single sample in a study of post-analysis software for immune sequencing data. Points from the study as a whole: Controls had lower frequencies than patients of roughly five TRBV segments, which included TRBV5-6, TRBV5-1 and TRBV20-1.

These TCRs' antigens remain unknown. Unique molecular identifiers featured in each of the TCR beta cDNA libraries. TCRdb re-derived calls from the PCR reads in MiXCR, one entry per CDR3 protein. The sample lists about 770,000 distinct CDR3 sequences; around 45% were seen once. Sequencing was carried out using blood. The receptors shown here come from a girl aged 10-17 years with multiple sclerosis.

This chain uses TRBV6-1 with TRBJ2-7, with TRBD1 matching over 8 bases. The CDR3 is 15 residues long. Germline V gives CDR1 MNHNS, CDR2 SASEGT. Unmatched junction bases numbered 7, after V lost 4 bases and J lost 2 bases. The CDR3 loop is CASSALGTGPYEQYF. The CDR3 region has the DNA TGTGCCAGCAGTGCACTGGGGACAGGACCCTACGAGCAGTACTTC.

The V gene is TRBV7-8, the J gene TRBJ1-1; D might be TRBD1 (5 bases). Germline loops: CDR1 SGHVS, CDR2 FQNEAQ. This CDR3 is built from 15 residues. Deletions cut 5 bases from V and 4 bases from J, with 17 bases between. CDR3 nucleotide sequence: TGTGCCAGCAGCGTCGACAGATCCCGGGGCACTGAAGCTTTCTTT. This codes for CASSVDRSRGTEAFF.

This clonotype has just a few counts. The chain is built from TRBV11-2 and TRBJ2-1, with 7 bases aligning to TRBD2. Unmatched junction bases numbered 21, after V lost 3 bases and J lost 10 bases. CDR1 SGHAT and CDR2 FQNNGV come from the germline V gene. The CDR3 contains 18 residues. The chain's CDR3 is CASSFPPPWGGRGGEQFF. In DNA, the CDR3 is TGTGCCAGCAGCTTTCCCCCTCCGTGGGGGGGACGAGGAGGGGAGCAGTTCTTC. Supplemented by reference TRBV11-2 and TRBJ2-1, the full variable domain reads EAGVAQSPRYKIIEKRQSVAFWCNPISGHATLYWYQQILGQGPKLLIQFQNNGVVDDSQLPKDRFSAERLKGVDSTLKIQPAKLEDSAVYLCASSFPPPWGGRGGEQFFGPGTRLTVL.

This clonotype has just a few counts. This sequence joins TRBV12-3 or TRBV12-4 and TRBJ1-5; D remains ambiguous. The V gene lost 2 bases and the J gene lost 0 bases, with 14 bases spanning the gap. The CDR3 loop spans 17 amino acids. CDR3 in DNA: TGTGCCAGCAGTTTACTAAAAGGGCCCAATAGCAATCAGCCCCAGCATTTT. It specifies CASSLLKGPNSNQPQHF.

This clonotype was picked up one time. The chain recombines TRBV28 with TRBJ2-7; no reliable D call. V lost 3 bases and J 4 bases, leaving 7 bases between the germline ends. This CDR3 has 12 amino acids. Germline CDR1 reads MDHEN; CDR2 reads SYDVKM. The CDR3 DNA follows: TGTGCCAGCAGTTTGAAACCTTACGAGCAGTACTTC. Protein: CASSLKPYEQYF.

This clonotype has a handful of counts. The J gene is TRBJ2-4, the V gene TRBV29-1, with a possible D match to TRBD2 (6 bases). The CDR3 has 14 residues. Trimming took off 5 bases at V and 1 base at J, with 12 bases between the two ends. Germline CDR1 SQVTM, CDR2 ANQGSEA. Written as DNA, the CDR3 is TGCAGCGTTCTCCCCGCGGGGGCCAAAAACATTCAGTACTTC. Translation: CSVLPAGAKNIQYF.

CDR3 region: CASSYSVPTGGLGKLFF. DNA for the CDR3: TGTGCCAGCAGTTACTCAGTACCGACAGGTGGCCTTGGAAAACTGTTTTTT. The chain links TRBV6-6 to TRBJ1-4; D may be TRBD1 (6 bases). Trimming took off 0 bases at V and 10 bases at J, with 21 bases between the two ends. The CDR3 loop spans 17 amino acids. Germline V gives CDR1 MNHNY, CDR2 SVGAGI (reference sequence).

The chain couples TRBV7-9 to TRBJ1-1; 7 bases match TRBD1. The CDR3 has 14 amino acids. Germline CDR1 is SEHNR and CDR2 is FQNEAQ (reference sequence). Trimming at V came to 4 bases and at J to 5 bases, leaving 7 bases not matched to a gene. The CDR3 nucleotides are TGTGCCAGCAGCTCAGAGACAGGGCGGACTGAAGCTTTCTTT. Amino acids: CASSSETGRTEAFF. The variable domain in full, with the rest retrieved from reference TRBV7-9 and TRBJ1-1, is DTGVSQNPRHKITKRGQNVTFRCDPISEHNRLYWYRQTLGQGPEFLTYFQNEAQLEKSRLLSDRFSAERPKGSFSTLEIQRTEQGDSAMYLCASSSETGRTEAFFGQGTRLTVV.

On this clonotype itself: A junction end diverges from the germline sequence, so it may reflect a read error. This sequence joins TRBV4-3 and TRBJ2-7, with 7 bases fitting TRBD2. The CDR3 covers 15 residues. Germline V gives CDR1 LGHNA, CDR2 YSLEER. Written as DNA, the CDR3 is TGCGCCAACAGCCAGGAGGCTAGCGGCCGCTACGAGCAGTACTTC. Protein sequence: CANSQEASGRYEQYF.

This clonotype was observed a handful of times. CDR3 region: CASSQGYRGEQYF. DNA for the CDR3: TGCGCCAGCAGCCAAGGGTACAGGGGCGAGCAGTACTTC. V and J are TRBV4-1 and TRBJ2-7, with 7 bases that match TRBD1. The CDR3 sequence is 13 residues long. J gave up 6 bases and V 1 base, and 3 bases lay outside the gene matches. From germline, CDR1 is MGHRA and CDR2 YSYEKL.

The chain uses TRBV7-3 and TRBJ1-1, with a possible D match to TRBD1 (5 bases). CDR1 and CDR2 (germline): SGHTA, FQGTGA. V lost 5 bases, J lost 1 base, and 26 bases lay in between. This CDR3 comprises 19 residues. CDR3 sequence reads: CASSLMGGRRRVANTEAFF. The CDR3 bases are TGTGCCAGCAGCCTAATGGGGGGTAGACGTCGGGTTGCGAACACTGAAGCTTTCTTT.

The CDR3 bases are TGTGCCAGCAGCTTTAGAACCGGGACTAGTGGCGAGCAGTACTTC. It yields the protein CASSFRTGTSGEQYF. The V call is TRBV13, the J call TRBJ2-4; 8 bases fit TRBD2. The DNA matches TRBJ2-7 better at its end, which makes the J call doubtful. CDR1 and CDR2 (germline): PRHDT, FYEKMQ (reference sequence). This CDR3 comprises 15 residues.

The genes are TRBV29-1 and TRBJ2-6, with D possibly being TRBD2 (6 bases). With 4 bases removed from V and 2 bases from J, the gap between germline ends came to 12 bases. The CDR3 runs 15 residues. CDR1 SQVTM and CDR2 ANQGSEA come from the germline V gene. CDR3 region: CSVVIRGTGANVLTF. The CDR3, as DNA: TGCAGCGTTGTGATTCGGGGGACTGGGGCCAACGTCCTGACTTTC.

The chain carries TRBV12-3 or TRBV12-4 and TRBJ1-5; perhaps TRBD1 as D (5 bases). There are 16 residues in the CDR3. V gave up 6 bases and J gave up 0 bases, with 15 bases separating them. The CDR3 here is CASSWGGLTSNQPQHF. The CDR3 region has the DNA TGTGCCAGCAGCTGGGGGGGACTGACTAGCAATCAGCCCCAGCATTTT.

This clonotype was seen more than once but under ten times. For the CDR3, the DNA is TGTGCCACCAGTCCCGGGACAGGGGGCTCCAATAAGAGAACCCAGTACTTC. It codes for CATSPGTGGSNKRTQYF. The chain uses TRBV24-1 and TRBJ2-5; TRBD1 agrees at 12 bases. CDR3 size: 17 residues. V trimming: 6 bases; J trimming: 8 bases; junction bases outside the gene matches: 15. From germline, CDR1 is KGHDR and CDR2 SFDVKD.

This chain uses TRBV6-1 with TRBJ1-2; D is undetermined. Per germline, CDR1 MNHNS and CDR2 SASEGT. V shed 5 bases and J shed 5 bases, with 12 bases lying between them. This CDR3 spans 13 amino acids. As DNA, the CDR3 is TGTGCCAGCAGTCAGATGGTGGGATATGGCTACACCTTC. Encoded protein: CASSQMVGYGYTF.

This clonotype was picked up a small number of times. The V gene is TRBV24-1, the J gene TRBJ1-2, with 8 bases matching TRBD1. Trimming removed 5 bases from V and 7 bases from J; junction bases left unmatched: 8. Germline-derived CDR1 and CDR2 are KGHDR and SFDVKD. This CDR3 contains 14 residues. The chain's CDR3 is CATSASDRAGGYTF. The CDR3 nucleotides read TGTGCCACCAGTGCCTCGGACAGGGCAGGTGGCTACACCTTC.

The rearrangement uses TRBV27 and TRBJ2-7, with D possibly called TRBD1 or TRBD2 (5 bases each). The V and J ends lost 2 bases and 6 bases respectively, with 14 bases between them. CDR3 length: 14 amino acids. Germline V CDR1 and CDR2: MNHEY, SMNVEV (reference sequence). The CDR3 region has the DNA TGTGCCAGCAGTTTAATGGGGACCACATTCGAGCAGTACTTC. Amino acid sequence: CASSLMGTTFEQYF.

The chain recombines TRBV10-2 with TRBJ2-3, with 8 bases lining up with TRBD2. The V gene end was trimmed by 4 bases and the J gene end by 4 bases; junction bases not matched to a gene: 4. CDR1 is WSHSY and CDR2 is SAAADI in the germline V gene. The CDR3 spans 14 residues. Here the CDR3 reads CASSVPGLADTQYF. The DNA of the CDR3 is TGCGCCAGCAGTGTGCCGGGACTAGCAGATACGCAGTATTTT.

The CDR3 DNA follows: TGCGCCAGCAGCTTGGACAGTCTGAACCCCTACGAGCAGTACTTC. Translating gives CASSLDSLNPYEQYF. V gene TRBV5-1 combines with J gene TRBJ2-7; D call uncertain. Trimming removed 0 bases at V and 2 bases at J, with 12 bases between. CDR3 length: 15 amino acids. Germline-derived CDR1 and CDR2 are SGHRS and YFSETQ.